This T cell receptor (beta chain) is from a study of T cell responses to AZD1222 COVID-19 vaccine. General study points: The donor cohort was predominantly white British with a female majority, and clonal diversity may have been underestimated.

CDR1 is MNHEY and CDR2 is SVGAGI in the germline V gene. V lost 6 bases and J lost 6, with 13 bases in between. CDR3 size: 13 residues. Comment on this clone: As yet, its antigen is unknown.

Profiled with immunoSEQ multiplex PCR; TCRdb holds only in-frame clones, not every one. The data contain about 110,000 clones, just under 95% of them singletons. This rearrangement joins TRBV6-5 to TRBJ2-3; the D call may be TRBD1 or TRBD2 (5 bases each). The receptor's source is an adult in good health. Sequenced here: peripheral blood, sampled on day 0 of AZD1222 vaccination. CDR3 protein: CASRGSGTDTQYF. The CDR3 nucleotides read TGTGCCAGCAGGGGGTCAGGGACCGATACGCAGTATTTT.